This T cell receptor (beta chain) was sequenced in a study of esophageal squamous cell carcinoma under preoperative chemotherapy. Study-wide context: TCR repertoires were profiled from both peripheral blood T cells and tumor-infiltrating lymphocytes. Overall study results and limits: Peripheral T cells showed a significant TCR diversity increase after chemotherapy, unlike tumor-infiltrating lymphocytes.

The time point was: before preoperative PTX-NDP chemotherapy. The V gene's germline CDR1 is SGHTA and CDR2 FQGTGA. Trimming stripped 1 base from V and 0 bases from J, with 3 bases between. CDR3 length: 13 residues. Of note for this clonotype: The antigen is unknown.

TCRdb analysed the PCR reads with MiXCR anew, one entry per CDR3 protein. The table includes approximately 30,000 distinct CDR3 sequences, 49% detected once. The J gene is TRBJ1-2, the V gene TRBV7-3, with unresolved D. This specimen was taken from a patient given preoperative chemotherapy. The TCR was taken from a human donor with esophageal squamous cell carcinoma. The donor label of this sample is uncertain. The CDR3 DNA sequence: TGTGCCAGCAGCTTAAAAGCTAACTATGGCTACACCTTC. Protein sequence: CASSLKANYGYTF. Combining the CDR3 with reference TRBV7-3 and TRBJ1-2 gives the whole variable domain GAGVSQTPSNKVTEKGKYVELRCDPISGHTALYWYRQSLGQGPEFLIYFQGTGAADDSGLPNDRFFAVRPEGSVSTLKIQRTERGDSAVYLCASSLKANYGYTFGSGTRLTVV.